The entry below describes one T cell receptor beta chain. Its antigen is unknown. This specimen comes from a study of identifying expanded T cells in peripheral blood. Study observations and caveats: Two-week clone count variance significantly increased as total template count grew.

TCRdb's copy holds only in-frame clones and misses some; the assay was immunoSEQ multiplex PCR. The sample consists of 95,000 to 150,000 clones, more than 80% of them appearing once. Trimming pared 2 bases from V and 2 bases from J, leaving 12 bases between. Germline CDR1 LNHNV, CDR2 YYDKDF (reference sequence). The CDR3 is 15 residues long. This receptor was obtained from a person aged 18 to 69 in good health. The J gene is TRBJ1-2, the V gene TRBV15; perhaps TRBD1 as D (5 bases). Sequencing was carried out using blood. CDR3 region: CATSRRGRGNYGYTF. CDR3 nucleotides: TGTGCCACCAGCAGACGGGGACGGGGAAACTATGGCTACACCTTC.